Within the sample, the clone carrying this T cell receptor beta chain is medium-sized. The antigen remains undetermined. The length of the CDR3 is 19 residues. V gave up 5 bases and J gave up 5 bases; unmatched junction bases: 22. Germline V CDR1 and CDR2: MNHEY, SVGAGI. Study-wide results and limits: Tumor memory CD4+ T cell TCR gene usage was found to cluster with blood and lymph node memory CD4+ cells and with lymph node naive CD4+ cells.

Constant-region reverse primers amplified full-length variable regions, followed by semi-nested Nested Universal Primer A PCR. TCRdb passed the 5' RACE reads through MiXCR, listing each CDR3 protein once. The top ten clones hold roughly 2% of a sample with under 60,000 distinct CDR3 sequences, around 28% of them seen once. This sequence was found in a female donor with breast cancer. Sequencing used naive CD4+ T cells sorted from blood. The subset: naive CD4+ T cells, CD4+CD45RA+CD25-. The V call is TRBV6-5, the J call TRBJ2-5, with 8 bases identical to TRBD2. CDR3 region: CASSPQLPGTGLGEETQYF. The CDR3 coding sequence is TGTGCCAGCAGTCCTCAACTTCCAGGGACGGGACTAGGGGAGGAGACCCAGTACTTC.